This T cell receptor beta chain was sequenced for a study of technical replicates of blood from several donors (dated by TCRdb to 2016 to 2017). Libraries were built with the immunoSEQ multiplex PCR assay. In TCRdb, the immuneACCESS table is reduced to in-frame sequences with V and J assigned. These tables do not hold every clone; where another copy was compared, an unresolved V gene accounts for under half, and the others remain unexplained. The sample records some 100,000 clones, around 96% of which are singletons. Approximately 0.2% of the sample goes to the ten largest clones. Worth noting for this clone: Its recognized antigen is unknown. At one of its ends the junction is not consistent with the germline gene, which may arise from a read error.

CDR3 length: 19 amino acids, cysteine to phenylalanine. Solely the CDR3 DNA is kept, with 57 bases framed from the first base. From the germline V gene (reference sequence), CDR1 is SSHAT and CDR2 is FNYEAQ. Sequencing was performed on T cells isolated from PBMCs. This TCR was sampled from a human donor in good health. Here the chain combines TRBV7-7 and TRBJ2-6; TRBD1 is a possible D gene, resting on 6 matching bases. The encoded CDR3 is CASSLSPRDIPSGANVLTF. The nucleotide sequence reads as follows: TGTGCTAGCAGCTTATCCCCTAGGGACATTCCATCCGGGGCCAACGTCCTGACTTTC.